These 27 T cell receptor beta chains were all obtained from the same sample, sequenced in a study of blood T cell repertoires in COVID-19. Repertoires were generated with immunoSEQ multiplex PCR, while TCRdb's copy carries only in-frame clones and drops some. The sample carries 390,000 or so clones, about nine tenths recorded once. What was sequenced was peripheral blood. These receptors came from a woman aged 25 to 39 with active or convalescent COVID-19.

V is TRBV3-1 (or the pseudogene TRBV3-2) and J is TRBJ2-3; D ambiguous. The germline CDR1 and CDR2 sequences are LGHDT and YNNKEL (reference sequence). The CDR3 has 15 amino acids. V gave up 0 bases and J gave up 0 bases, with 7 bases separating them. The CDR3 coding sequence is TGTGCCAGCAGCCAAGACAGGATTAGCACAGATACGCAGTATTTT. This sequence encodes CASSQDRISTDTQYF.

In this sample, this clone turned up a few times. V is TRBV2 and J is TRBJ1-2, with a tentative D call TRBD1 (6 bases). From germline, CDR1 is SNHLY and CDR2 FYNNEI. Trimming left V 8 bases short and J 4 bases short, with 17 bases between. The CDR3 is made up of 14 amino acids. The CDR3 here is CASCRDKLAYGYTF. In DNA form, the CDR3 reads TGTGCCAGCTGCCGGGACAAGCTAGCCTATGGCTACACCTTC.

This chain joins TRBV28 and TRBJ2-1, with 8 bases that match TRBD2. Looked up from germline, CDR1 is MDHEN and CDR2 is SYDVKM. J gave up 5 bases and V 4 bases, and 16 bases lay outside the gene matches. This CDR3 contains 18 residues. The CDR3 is CASSSGGRFGGNDNEQFF. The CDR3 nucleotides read TGTGCCAGCAGTTCGGGGGGGAGGTTTGGCGGGAACGACAATGAGCAGTTCTTC.

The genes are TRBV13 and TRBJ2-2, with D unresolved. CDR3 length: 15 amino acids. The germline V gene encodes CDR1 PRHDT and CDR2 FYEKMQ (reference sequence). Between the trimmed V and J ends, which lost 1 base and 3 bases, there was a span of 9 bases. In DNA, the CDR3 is TGTGCCAGCAGCTTAGAATCCGGGTACACCGGGGAGCTGTTTTTT. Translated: CASSLESGYTGELFF.

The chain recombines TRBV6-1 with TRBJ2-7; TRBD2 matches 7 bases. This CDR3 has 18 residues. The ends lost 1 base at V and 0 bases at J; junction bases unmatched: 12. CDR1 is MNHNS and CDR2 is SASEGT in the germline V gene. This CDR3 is CASSEDGTIVYISYEQYF. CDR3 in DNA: TGTGCCAGCAGTGAAGACGGGACTATAGTTTATATCTCCTACGAGCAGTACTTC.

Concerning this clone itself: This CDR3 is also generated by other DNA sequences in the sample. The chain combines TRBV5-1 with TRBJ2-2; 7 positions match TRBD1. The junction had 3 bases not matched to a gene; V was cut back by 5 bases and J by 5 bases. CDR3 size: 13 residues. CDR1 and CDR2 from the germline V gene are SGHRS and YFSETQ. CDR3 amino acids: CASSLQGTGELFF. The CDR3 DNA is TGCGCCAGCAGTCTACAGGGGACCGGGGAGCTGTTTTTT.

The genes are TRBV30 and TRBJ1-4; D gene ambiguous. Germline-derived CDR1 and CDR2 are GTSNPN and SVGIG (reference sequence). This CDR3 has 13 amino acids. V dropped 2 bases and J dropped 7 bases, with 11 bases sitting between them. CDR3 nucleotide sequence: TGTGCCTGGAGTAGAGGGTCTGCTGAAAAACTGTTTTTT. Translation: CAWSRGSAEKLFF.

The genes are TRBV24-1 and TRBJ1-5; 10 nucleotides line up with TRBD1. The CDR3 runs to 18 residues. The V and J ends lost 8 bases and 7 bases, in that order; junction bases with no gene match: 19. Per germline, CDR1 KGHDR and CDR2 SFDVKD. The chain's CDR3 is CATTPGTGVCLAEQPQHF. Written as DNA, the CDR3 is TGTGCCACCACCCCAGGGACAGGGGTCTGTCTAGCGGAGCAGCCCCAGCATTTT.

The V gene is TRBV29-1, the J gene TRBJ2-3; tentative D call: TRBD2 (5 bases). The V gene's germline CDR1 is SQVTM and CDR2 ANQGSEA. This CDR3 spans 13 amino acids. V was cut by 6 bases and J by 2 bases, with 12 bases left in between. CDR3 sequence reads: CSVAGGSTDTQYF. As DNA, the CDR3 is TGCAGCGTGGCGGGCGGCTCCACAGATACGCAGTATTTT.

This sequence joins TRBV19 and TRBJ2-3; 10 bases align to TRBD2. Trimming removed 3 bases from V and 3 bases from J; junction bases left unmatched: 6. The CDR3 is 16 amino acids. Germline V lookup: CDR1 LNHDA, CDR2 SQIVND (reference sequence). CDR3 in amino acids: CASSITVAGGTDTQYF. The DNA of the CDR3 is TGTGCCAGTAGTATTACGGTAGCGGGGGGTACAGATACGCAGTATTTT.

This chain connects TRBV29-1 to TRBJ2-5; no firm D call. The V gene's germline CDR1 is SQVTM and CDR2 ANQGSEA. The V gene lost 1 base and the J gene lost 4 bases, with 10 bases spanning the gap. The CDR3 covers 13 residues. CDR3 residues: CSVEGRVRETQYF. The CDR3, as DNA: TGCAGCGTTGAAGGCCGGGTGCGAGAGACCCAGTACTTC.

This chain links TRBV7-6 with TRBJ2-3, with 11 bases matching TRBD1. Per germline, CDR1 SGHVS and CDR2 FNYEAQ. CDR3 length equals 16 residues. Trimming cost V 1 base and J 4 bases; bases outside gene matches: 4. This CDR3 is CASSLGTGGMADTQYF. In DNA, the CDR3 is TGTGCCAGCAGCTTAGGGACAGGGGGCATGGCAGATACGCAGTATTTT.

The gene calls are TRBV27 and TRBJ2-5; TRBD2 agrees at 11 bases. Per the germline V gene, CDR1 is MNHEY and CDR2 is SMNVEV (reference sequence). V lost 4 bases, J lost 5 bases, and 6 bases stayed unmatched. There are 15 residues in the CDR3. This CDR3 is CASSYGTSGEETQYF. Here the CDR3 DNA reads TGTGCCAGCAGTTACGGGACTAGCGGTGAGGAGACCCAGTACTTC.

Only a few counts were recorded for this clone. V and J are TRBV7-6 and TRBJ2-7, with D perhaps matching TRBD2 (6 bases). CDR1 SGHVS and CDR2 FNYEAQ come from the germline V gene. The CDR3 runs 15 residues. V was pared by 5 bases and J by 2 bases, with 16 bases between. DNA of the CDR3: TGTGCCAGCAGCCAAAATAGCGGCGCCACCTACGAGCAGTACTTC. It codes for CASSQNSGATYEQYF.

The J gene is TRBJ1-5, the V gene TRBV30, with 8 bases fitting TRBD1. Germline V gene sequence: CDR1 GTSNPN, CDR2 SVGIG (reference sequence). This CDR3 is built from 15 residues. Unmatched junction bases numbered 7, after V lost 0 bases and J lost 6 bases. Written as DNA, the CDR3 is TGTGCCTGGAGTGTAGGAACAGGGGGTGGTCAGCCCCAGCATTTT. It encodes CAWSVGTGGGQPQHF. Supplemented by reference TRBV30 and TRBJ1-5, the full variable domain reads SQTIHQWPATLVQPVGSPLSLECTVEGTSNPNLYWYRQAAGRGLQLLFYSVGIGQISSEVPQNLSASRPQDRQFILSSKKLLLSDSGFYLCAWSVGTGGGQPQHFGDGTRLSIL.

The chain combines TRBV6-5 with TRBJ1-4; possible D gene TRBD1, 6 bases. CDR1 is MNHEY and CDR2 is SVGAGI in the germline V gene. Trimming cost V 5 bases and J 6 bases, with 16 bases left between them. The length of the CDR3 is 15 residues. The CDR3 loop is CASSIHRVLDEKLFF. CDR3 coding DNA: TGTGCCAGCAGTATTCACAGGGTACTAGATGAAAAACTGTTTTTT.

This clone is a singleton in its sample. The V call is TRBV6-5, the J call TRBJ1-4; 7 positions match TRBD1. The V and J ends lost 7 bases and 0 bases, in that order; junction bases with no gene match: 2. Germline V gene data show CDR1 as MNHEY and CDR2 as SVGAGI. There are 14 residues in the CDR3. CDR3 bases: TGTGCCAGCACCCAGGGGGCAACTAATGAAAAACTGTTTTTT. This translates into CASTQGATNEKLFF.

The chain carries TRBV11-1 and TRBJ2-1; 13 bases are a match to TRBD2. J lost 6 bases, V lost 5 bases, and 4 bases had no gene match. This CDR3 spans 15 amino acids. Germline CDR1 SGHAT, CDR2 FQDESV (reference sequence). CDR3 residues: CASSPTSGGGNEQFF. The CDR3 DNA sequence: TGTGCCAGCAGCCCTACTAGCGGGGGGGGCAATGAGCAGTTCTTC. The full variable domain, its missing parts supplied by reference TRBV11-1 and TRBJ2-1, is EAEVAQSPRYKITEKSQAVAFWCDPISGHATLYWYRQILGQGPELLVQFQDESVVDDSQLPKDRFSAERLKGVDSTLKIQPAELGDSAMYLCASSPTSGGGNEQFFGPGTRLTVL.

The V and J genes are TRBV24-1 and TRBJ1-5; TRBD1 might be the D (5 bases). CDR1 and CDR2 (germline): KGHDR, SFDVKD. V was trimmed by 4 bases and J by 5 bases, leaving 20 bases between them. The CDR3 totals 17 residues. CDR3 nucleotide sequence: TGTGCCACCAGTGACCCGCGAAGCGGGGGTAGGCATCAGCCCCAGCATTTT. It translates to CATSDPRSGGRHQPQHF.

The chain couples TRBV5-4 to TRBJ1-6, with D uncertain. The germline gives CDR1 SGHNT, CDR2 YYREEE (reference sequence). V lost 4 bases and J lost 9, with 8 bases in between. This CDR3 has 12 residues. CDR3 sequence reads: CASSLDISPLHF. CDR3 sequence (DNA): TGTGCCAGCAGCCTTGACATTTCACCCCTCCACTTT.

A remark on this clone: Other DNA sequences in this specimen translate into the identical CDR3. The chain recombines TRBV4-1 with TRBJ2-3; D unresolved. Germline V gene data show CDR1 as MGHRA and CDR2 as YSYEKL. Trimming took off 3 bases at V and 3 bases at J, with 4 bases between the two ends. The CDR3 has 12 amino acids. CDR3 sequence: CASSHLTDTQYF. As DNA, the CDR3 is TGCGCCAGCAGCCACCTGACAGATACGCAGTATTTT.

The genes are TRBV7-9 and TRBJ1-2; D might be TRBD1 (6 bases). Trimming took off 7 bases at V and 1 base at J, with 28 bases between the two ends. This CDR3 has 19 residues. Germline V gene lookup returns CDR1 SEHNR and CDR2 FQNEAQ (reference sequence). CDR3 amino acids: CASTPRAFLDRSFNYGYTF. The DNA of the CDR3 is TGTGCCAGCACCCCCCGGGCCTTTTTAGACAGGAGCTTTAACTATGGCTACACCTTC.

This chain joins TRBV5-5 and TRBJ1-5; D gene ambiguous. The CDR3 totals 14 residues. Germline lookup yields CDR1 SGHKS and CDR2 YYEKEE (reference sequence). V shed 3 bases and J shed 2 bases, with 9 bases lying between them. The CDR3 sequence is CASSSVGGNQPQHF. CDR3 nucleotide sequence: TGTGCCAGCAGCTCTGTCGGGGGCAATCAGCCCCAGCATTTT.

The DNA for the CDR3 is TGTGCCAGCAGTTTTACAGGATTAGGCTACACCTTC. It is translated as CASSFTGLGYTF. The rearrangement links TRBV12-3 or TRBV12-4 to TRBJ1-2; a possible D gene is TRBD1 (5 bases). The V end lost 3 bases, the J end lost 8 bases, and 10 bases lay between the germline ends. The CDR3 totals 12 residues.

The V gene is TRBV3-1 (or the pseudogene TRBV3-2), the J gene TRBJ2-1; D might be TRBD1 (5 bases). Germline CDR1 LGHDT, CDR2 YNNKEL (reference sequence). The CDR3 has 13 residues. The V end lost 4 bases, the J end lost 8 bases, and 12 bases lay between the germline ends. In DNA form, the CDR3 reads TGTGCCAGCAGCCCCTTCACAGGACATGAGCAGTTCTTC. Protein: CASSPFTGHEQFF.

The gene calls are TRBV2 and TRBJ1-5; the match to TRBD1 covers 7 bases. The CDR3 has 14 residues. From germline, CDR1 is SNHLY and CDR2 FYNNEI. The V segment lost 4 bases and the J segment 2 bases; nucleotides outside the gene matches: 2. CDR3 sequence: CASSADRGNQPQHF. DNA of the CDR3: TGTGCCAGCAGTGCAGACAGGGGCAATCAGCCCCAGCATTTT.

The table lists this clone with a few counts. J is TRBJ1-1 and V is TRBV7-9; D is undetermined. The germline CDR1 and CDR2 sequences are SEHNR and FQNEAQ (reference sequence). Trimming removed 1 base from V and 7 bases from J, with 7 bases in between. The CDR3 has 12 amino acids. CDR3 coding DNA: TGTGCCAGCAGCTTAGACGGTTTTGAAGCTTTCTTT. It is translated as CASSLDGFEAFF.